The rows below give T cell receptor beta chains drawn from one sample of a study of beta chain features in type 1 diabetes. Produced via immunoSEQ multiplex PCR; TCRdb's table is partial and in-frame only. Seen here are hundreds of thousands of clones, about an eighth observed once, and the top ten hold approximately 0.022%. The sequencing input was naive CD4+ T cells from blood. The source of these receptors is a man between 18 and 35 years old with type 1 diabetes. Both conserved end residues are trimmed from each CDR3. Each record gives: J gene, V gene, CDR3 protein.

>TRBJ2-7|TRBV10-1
ASGLDRAEQY
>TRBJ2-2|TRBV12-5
ASGTGQGFTGELF
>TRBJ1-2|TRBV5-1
ASGQGADRGYT
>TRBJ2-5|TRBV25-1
ASSELRSGAKQETQY
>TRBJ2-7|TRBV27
ASSLITGNWQY
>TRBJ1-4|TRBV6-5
ASSYSLPRTEKLF
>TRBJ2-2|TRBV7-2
ASSRGQRGGTGELF
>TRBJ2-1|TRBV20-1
SAPSGKEF
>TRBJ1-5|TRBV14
ASSQATGGNQPQH
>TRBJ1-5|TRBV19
ASTLRENQPQH
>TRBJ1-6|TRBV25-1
ASRPDRVWSPLH
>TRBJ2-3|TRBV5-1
ASSLGTAPTDTQY
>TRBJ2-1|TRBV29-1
SVGVGSYNEQF
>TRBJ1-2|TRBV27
ASSFGQGHYGYT
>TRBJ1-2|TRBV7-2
ASSFAQGNLFGYT
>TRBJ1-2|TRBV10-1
ASSDGYYGYT
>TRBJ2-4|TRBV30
AWSVGGKSQNIQY
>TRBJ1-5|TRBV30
AWSDGNQPQH
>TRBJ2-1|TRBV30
AWSVQFYNEQF
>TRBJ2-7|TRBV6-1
ASSGPAYEQY
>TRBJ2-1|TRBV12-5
ASALQGPNEQF
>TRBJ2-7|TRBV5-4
ASSPSGASYEQY
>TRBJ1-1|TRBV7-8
ASSLRLTGDSRAF
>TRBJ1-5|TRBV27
ASSLDRNSNQPQH
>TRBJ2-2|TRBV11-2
ASSLGPEAGELF
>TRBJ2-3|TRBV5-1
ASSLGADTQY
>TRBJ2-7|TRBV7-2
ASSLDRAYEQY
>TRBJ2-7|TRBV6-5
ASSYDGRGYEQY
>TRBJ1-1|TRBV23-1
ASSHGTANTEAF
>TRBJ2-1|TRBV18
ASSPNRVGDEQF